Included here is one T cell receptor (beta chain) sequence, with context. The antigen is not known. The data belong to a study of T cells in localized non-small cell lung cancer. Study results and caveats: It remains possible that heterogeneity exists, since only one tumor region was sequenced. Across samples, adjacent lung featured a median around 55 of the top 100 tumor clones.

The CDR3 runs to 14 residues. CDR1 is ENHRY, CDR2 SYGVKD, per germline. With 11 bases clipped from V and 0 bases from J, the junction kept 7 bases outside the gene matches. The table came from immunoSEQ multiplex PCR; TCRdb's copy has only in-frame clones and leaves some out. This table has 30,000 or so clones, roughly 87% appearing once. The sequence came from a woman aged 40-69 years with stage I lung adenocarcinoma. The material sequenced was peripheral blood, taken before any cancer treatment. The J gene is TRBJ2-3, the V gene TRBV10-3, with TRBD2 identical over 8 bases. CDR3 amino acids: CAVGLAGSTDTQYF. DNA for the CDR3: TGTGCCGTCGGCTTAGCGGGGAGCACAGATACGCAGTATTTT.